The clone carrying this T cell receptor (beta chain) has only one observation. Produced via immunoSEQ multiplex PCR; TCRdb's table is partial and in-frame only. The table shows about 69,000 clones, with approximately 89% occurring only once. The sample originates from a study of OX40 agonist ivuxolimab in advanced cancers. Material: CD4+ or CD8+ T cells sorted from blood, obtained in a trial of the OX40 agonist ivuxolimab. This sequence originates from an adult with an advanced solid tumor such as melanoma, head and neck, liver or kidney cancer.

CDR3 region: CASSEWVGNEQFF. The CDR3 DNA reads as TGTGCCAGCAGTGAATGGGTGGGCAATGAGCAGTTCTTC. The J gene is TRBJ2-1, the V gene TRBV25-1; D remains ambiguous. With 1 base removed from V and 6 bases from J, the gap between germline ends came to 7 bases. Germline assignment: CDR1 MGHDK and CDR2 SYGVNS. This CDR3 is built from 13 residues.